This T cell receptor (beta chain) was documented in a study of blood T cell repertoires in COVID-19. About the study: Both acute and convalescent COVID-19 samples were obtained from the United States, Italy and Spain. PBMCs, B-cell-depleted T cells, or T cells provided the cDNA or gDNA that made up the material.

In the original analysis: Amplification of reference gene primers was used by the study to estimate nucleated cell counts. Using immunoSEQ multiplex PCR, the repertoire was profiled, and TCRdb retains in-frame clones only, with some absent. That table furnishes V, J and clone size, whereas the DNA furnished D and trimming. Among under 200,000 clones listed, around four fifths were seen once. J was trimmed by 0 bases and V by 8 bases; bases with no gene match: 5. This CDR3 is 16 amino acids long. CDR1 SNHLY and CDR2 FYNNEI come from the germline V gene. In this sample, this clone turned up a few times. Each participant's cohort was designated according to participant-reported clinical history.

This chain links TRBV2 with TRBJ1-5; the match to TRBD1 covers 12 bases. Sequencing was done on a sample of PBMCs or T cells enriched from blood (not recorded which). This TCR derives from a woman between 45 and 65 years old in a cohort exposed to, infected with or recovered from COVID-19 (not recorded which). CDR3 nucleotides: TGTGCCAGCTCCGGGACAGGGGGCAGTAGCAATCAGCCCCAGCATTTT. Translated, it gives CASSGTGGSSNQPQHF.